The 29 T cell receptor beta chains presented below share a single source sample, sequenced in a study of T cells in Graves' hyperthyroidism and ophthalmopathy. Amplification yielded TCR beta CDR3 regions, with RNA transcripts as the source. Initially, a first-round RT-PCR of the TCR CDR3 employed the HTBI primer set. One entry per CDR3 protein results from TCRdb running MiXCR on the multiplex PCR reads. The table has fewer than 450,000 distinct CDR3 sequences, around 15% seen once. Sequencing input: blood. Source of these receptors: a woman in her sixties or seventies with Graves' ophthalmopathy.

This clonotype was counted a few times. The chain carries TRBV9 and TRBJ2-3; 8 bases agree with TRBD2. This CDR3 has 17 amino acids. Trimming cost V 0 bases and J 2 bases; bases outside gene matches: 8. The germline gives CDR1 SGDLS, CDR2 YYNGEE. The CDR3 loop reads CASSVAPSGSLTDTQYF. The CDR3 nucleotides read TGTGCCAGCAGCGTAGCCCCGAGCGGGAGCCTCACAGATACGCAGTATTTT. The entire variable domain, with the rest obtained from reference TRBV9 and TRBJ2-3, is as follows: DSGVTQTPKHLITATGQRVTLRCSPRSGDLSVYWYQQSLDQGLQFLIQYYNGEERAKGNILERFSAQQFPDLHSELNLSSLELGDSALYFCASSVAPSGSLTDTQYFGPGTRLTVL.

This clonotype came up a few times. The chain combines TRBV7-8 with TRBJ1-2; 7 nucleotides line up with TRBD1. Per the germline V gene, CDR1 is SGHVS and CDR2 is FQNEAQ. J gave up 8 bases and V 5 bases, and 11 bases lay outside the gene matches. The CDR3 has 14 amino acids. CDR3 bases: TGTGCCAGCAGCGTCACCGGACAGGCCGGCGGCTACACCTTC. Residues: CASSVTGQAGGYTF.

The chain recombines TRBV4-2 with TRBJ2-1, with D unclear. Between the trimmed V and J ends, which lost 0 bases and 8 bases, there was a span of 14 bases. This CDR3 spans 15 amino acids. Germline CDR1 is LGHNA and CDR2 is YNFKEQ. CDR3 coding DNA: TGTGCCAGCAGCCAAGACGGTAACAGTTTCGATGAGCAGTTCTTC. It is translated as CASSQDGNSFDEQFF.

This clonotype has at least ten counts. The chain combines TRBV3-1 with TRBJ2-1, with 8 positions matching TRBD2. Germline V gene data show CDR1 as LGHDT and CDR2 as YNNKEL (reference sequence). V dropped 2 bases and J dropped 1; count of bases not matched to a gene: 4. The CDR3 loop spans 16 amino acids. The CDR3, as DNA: TGTGCCAGCAGCCAAACTAGCGGCCTATCCTACAATGAGCAGTTCTTC. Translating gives CASSQTSGLSYNEQFF.

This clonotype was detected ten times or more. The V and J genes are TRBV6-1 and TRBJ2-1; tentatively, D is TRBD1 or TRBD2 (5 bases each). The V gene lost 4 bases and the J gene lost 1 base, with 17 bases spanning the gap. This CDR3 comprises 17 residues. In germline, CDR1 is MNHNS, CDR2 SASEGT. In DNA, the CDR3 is TGTGCCAGCAGTGCAAGCCCGGGACCCCTATCCTACAATGAGCAGTTCTTC. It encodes CASSASPGPLSYNEQFF.

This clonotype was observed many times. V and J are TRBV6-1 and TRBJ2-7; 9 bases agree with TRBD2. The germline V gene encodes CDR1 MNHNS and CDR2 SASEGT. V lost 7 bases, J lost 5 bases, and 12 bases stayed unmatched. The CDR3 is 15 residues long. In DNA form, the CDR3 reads TGTGCCAGCAAAGCGGGAGGATCGATCGGCGACGAGCAGTACTTC. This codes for CASKAGGSIGDEQYF.

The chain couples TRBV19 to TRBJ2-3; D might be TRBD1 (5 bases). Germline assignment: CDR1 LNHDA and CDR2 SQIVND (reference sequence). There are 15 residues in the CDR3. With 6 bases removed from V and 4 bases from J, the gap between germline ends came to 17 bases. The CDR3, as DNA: TGTGCCAGTAGCCCCCTTTTGGGGCCCGCAGATACGCAGTATTTT. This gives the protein CASSPLLGPADTQYF.

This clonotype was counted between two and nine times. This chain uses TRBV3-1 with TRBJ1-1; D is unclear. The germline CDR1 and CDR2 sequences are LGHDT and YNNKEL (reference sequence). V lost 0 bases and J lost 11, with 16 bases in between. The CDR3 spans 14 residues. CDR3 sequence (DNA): TGTGCCAGCAGCCAAGAGGGCGCAGAGAAAGGCGCTTTCTTT. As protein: CASSQEGAEKGAFF.

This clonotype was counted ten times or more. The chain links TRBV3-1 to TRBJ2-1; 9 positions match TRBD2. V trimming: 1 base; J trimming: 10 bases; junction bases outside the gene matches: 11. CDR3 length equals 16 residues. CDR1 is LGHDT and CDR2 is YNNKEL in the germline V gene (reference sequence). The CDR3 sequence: CASSQVGLAGEGEQFF. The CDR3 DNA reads TGTGCCAGCAGCCAAGTTGGGTTAGCGGGAGAAGGAGAGCAGTTCTTC.

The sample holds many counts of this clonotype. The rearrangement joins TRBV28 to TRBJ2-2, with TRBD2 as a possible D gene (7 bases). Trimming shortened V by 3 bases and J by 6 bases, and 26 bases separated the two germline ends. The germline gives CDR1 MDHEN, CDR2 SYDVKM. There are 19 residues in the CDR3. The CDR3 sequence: CASSLEGGGDFGVSGELFF. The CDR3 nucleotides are TGTGCCAGCAGTTTGGAGGGGGGGGGCGACTTCGGGGTATCCGGGGAGCTGTTTTTT.

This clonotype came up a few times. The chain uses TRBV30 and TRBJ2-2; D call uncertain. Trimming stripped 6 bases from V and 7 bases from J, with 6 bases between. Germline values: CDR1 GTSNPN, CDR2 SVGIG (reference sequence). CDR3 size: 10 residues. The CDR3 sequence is CACRHGELFF. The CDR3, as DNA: TGTGCCTGTAGGCACGGGGAGCTGTTTTTT.

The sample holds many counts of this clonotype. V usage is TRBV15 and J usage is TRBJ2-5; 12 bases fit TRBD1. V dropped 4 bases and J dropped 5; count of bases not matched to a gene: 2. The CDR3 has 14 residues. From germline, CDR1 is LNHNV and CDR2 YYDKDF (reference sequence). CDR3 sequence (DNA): TGTGCCACCAGCACAGGGACAGGGGGCGAGACCCAGTACTTC. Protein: CATSTGTGGETQYF. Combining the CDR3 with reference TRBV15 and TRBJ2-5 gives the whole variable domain DAMVIQNPRYQVTQFGKPVTLSCSQTLNHNVMYWYQQKSSQAPKLLFHYYDKDFNNEADTPDNFQSRRPNTSFCFLDIRSPGLGDTAMYLCATSTGTGGETQYFGPGTRLLVL.

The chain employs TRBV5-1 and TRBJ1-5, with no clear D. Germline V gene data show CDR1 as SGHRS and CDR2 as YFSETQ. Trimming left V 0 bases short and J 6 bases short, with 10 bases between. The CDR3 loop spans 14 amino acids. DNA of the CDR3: TGCGCCAGCAGCTTGGCCCCGGGGATTCAGCCCCAGCATTTT. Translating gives CASSLAPGIQPQHF.

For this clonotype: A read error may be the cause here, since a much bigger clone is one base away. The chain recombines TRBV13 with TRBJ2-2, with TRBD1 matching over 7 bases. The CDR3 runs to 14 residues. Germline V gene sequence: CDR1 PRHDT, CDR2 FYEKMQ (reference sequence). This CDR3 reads CASSPGTATRELFF. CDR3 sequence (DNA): TGTGCCAGCAGCCCCGGGACAGCCACCCGGGAGCTGTTTTTT.

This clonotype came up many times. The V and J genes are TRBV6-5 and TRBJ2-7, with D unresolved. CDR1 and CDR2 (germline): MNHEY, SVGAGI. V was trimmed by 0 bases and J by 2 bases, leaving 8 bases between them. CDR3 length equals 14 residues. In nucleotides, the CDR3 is TGTGCCAGCAGTTACTCGTTTGGAACCTACGAGCAGTACTTC. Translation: CASSYSFGTYEQYF.

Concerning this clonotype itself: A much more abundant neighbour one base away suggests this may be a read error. CDR3 loop: CSVDTQAVQETQYF. Here the CDR3 DNA reads TGCAGCGTTGACACCCAAGCTGTTCAAGAGACCCAGTACTTC. V usage is TRBV29-1 and J usage is TRBJ2-5; D is uncertain. The CDR3 runs to 14 residues. Trimming took 3 bases from V and 2 from J, leaving 13 bases between them. CDR1 is SQVTM and CDR2 is ANQGSEA in the germline V gene.

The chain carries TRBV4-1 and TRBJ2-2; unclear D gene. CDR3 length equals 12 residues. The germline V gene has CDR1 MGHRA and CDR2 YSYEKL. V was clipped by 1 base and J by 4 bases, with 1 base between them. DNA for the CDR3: TGCGCCAGCAGCCAAGTCACCGGGGAGCTGTTTTTT. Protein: CASSQVTGELFF.

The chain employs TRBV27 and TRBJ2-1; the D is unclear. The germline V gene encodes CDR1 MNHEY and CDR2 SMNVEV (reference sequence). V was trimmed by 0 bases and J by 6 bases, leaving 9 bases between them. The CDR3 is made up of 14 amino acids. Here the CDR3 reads CASSLSPPRNEQFF. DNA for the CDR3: TGTGCCAGCAGTTTATCCCCTCCCCGCAATGAGCAGTTCTTC.

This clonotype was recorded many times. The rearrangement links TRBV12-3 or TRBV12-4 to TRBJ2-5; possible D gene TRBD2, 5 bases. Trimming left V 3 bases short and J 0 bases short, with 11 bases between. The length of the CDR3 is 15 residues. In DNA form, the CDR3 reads TGTGCCAGCAGTTTTCAGCGGCTTCACCAAGAGACCCAGTACTTC. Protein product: CASSFQRLHQETQYF.

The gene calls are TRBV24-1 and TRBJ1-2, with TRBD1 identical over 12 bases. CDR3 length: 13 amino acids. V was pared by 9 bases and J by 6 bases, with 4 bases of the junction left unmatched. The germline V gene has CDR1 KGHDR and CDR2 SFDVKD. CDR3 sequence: CATAGTGGHGYTF. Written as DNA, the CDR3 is TGTGCCACCGCCGGGACAGGGGGCCATGGCTACACCTTC.

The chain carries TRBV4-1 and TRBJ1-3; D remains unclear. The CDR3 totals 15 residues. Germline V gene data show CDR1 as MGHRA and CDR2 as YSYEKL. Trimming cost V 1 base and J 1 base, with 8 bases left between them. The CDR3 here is CASSQVAGSGNTIYF. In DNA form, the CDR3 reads TGCGCCAGCAGCCAAGTAGCGGGATCTGGAAACACCATATATTTT.

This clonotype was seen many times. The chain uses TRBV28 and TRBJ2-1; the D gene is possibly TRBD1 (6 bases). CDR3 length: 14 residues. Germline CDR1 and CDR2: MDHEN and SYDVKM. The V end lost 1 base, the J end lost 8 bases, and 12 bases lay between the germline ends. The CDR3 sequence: CASSLYSAGDEQFF. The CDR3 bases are TGTGCCAGCAGTTTATACTCAGCAGGGGATGAGCAGTTCTTC.

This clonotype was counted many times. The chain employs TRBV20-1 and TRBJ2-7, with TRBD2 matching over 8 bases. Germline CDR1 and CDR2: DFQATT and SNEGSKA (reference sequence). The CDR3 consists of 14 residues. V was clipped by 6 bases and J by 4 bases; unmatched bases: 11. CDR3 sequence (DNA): TGCAGTGCACCTTACGGCGGGAGGTTTTACGAGCAGTACTTC. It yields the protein CSAPYGGRFYEQYF.

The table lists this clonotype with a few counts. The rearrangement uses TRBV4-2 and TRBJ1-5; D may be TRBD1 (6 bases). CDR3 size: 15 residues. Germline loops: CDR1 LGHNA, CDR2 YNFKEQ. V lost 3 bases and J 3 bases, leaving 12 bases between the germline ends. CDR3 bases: TGTGCCAGCAGCCAGTCTGGACAGAACAATCAGCCCCAGCATTTT. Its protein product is CASSQSGQNNQPQHF.

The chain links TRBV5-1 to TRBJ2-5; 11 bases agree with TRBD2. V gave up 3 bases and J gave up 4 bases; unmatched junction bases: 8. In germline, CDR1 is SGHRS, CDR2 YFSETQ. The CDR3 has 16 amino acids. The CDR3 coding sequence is TGCGCCAGCAGCTCGGTAGCGGGAGGGCCGGGAGAGACCCAGTACTTC. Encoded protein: CASSSVAGGPGETQYF.

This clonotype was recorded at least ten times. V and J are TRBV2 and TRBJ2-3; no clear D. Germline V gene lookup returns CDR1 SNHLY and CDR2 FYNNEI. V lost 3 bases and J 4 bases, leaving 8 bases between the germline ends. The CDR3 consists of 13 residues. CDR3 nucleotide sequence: TGTGCCAGCAGTGACTCGATTGCAGATACGCAGTATTTT. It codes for CASSDSIADTQYF.

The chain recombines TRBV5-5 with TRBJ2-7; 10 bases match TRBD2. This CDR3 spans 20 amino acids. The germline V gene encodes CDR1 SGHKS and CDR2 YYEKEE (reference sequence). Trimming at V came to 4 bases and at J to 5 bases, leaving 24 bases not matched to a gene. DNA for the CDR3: TGTGCCAGCAGCCTCAGAACCACGACTAGCGGGCCCACCCTCGGCCACGAGCAGTACTTC. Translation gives CASSLRTTTSGPTLGHEQYF.

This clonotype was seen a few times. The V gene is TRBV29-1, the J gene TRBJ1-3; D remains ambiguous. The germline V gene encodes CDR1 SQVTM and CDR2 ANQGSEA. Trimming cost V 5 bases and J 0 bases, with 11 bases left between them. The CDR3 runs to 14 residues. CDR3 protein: CSVRRRLSGNTIYF. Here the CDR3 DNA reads TGCAGCGTTCGGAGAAGGCTCTCTGGAAACACCATATATTTT.

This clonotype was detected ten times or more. The CDR3: CASSEGRGDEQFF. CDR3 nucleotide sequence: TGTGCCAGCAGTGAAGGTCGGGGAGATGAGCAGTTCTTC. This chain joins TRBV2 and TRBJ2-1, with D maybe TRBD2 (5 bases). The CDR3 length is 13 residues. Germline V gene lookup returns CDR1 SNHLY and CDR2 FYNNEI. Trimming removed 1 base at V and 8 bases at J, with 9 bases between.